One sample yielded the 24 T cell receptor beta chains listed below, sequenced in a study of cytomegalovirus exposure and HLA in healthy donors. The PCR made use of 60 Vbeta and 13 Jbeta primers. Data came from immunoSEQ multiplex PCR; TCRdb stores just in-frame clones and leaves some out. This sample's table reports about 130,000 clones. Sequencing was done on a sample of PBMCs. The receptors shown here come from a man aged 18 to 30 in good health and CMV-seronegative.

The CDR3 protein is CASSPPATSGRRDKTQYF. The CDR3 bases are TGTGCCAGCTCACCACCAGCGACTAGCGGGAGGAGGGACAAGACCCAGTACTTC. This chain links TRBV18 with TRBJ2-5; 13 nucleotides match TRBD2. There are 18 residues in the CDR3. Per germline, CDR1 KGHSH and CDR2 LQKENI. V was pared by 0 bases and J by 6 bases, with 10 bases of the junction left unmatched.

This chain links TRBV14 with TRBJ1-5, with 8 positions matching TRBD1. The CDR3 runs 18 residues. The trim removed 4 bases at V and 0 bases at J, leaving 11 bases unmatched. Germline V lookup: CDR1 SGHDN, CDR2 FVKESK. CDR3 residues: CASSPLRQGRYSNQPQHF. CDR3 DNA sequence: TGTGCCAGCAGCCCTTTAAGACAGGGGCGATATAGCAATCAGCCCCAGCATTTT.

The rearrangement uses TRBV5-4 and TRBJ1-4; 8 nucleotides agree with TRBD1. The length of the CDR3 is 15 residues. Germline values: CDR1 SGHNT, CDR2 YYREEE (reference sequence). Losses at the gene ends were 4 bases for V and 4 bases for J; bases not matched to a gene: 6. The CDR3 loop reads CASSPGQGGNEKLFF. In DNA, the CDR3 is TGTGCCAGCAGCCCTGGACAGGGAGGTAATGAAAAACTGTTTTTT.

V is TRBV19 and J is TRBJ1-1; no clear D gene. The CDR3 extends over 15 amino acids. Trimming pared 7 bases from V and 0 bases from J, leaving 15 bases between. Germline assignment: CDR1 LNHDA and CDR2 SQIVND (reference sequence). The CDR3, as DNA: TGTGCCAGTACCATCTCCACGGGTTTGAACACTGAAGCTTTCTTT. Protein product: CASTISTGLNTEAFF.

This rearrangement joins TRBV5-1 to TRBJ2-7; 7 nucleotides align to TRBD2. CDR3 length equals 16 residues. The germline V gene has CDR1 SGHRS and CDR2 YFSETQ. The V gene end was trimmed by 0 bases and the J gene end by 5 bases; junction bases not matched to a gene: 11. CDR3 DNA sequence: TGCGCCAGCAGCTTGGCCGGCGCGGGGGTGCGGCACGAGCAGTACTTC. Translated, it gives CASSLAGAGVRHEQYF.

V gene TRBV7-8 combines with J gene TRBJ2-5, with TRBD2 as a possible D gene (6 bases). Germline CDR1 is SGHVS and CDR2 is FQNEAQ. The CDR3 is 16 amino acids. Trimming took 1 base from V and 2 from J, leaving 14 bases between them. CDR3: CASSLEIFGLQETQYF. The CDR3 nucleotides are TGTGCCAGCAGCTTAGAGATTTTCGGACTACAAGAGACCCAGTACTTC.

V usage is TRBV28 and J usage is TRBJ1-2; a possible D gene is TRBD1 (5 bases). Between the trimmed V and J ends, which lost 8 bases and 4 bases, there was a span of 14 bases. The V gene's germline CDR1 is MDHEN and CDR2 SYDVKM. The length of the CDR3 is 13 residues. This CDR3 reads CASSRPGAYGYTF. The CDR3 nucleotides read TGTGCCAGCTCAAGGCCTGGGGCCTATGGCTACACCTTC.

The chain employs TRBV7-7 and TRBJ2-7, with TRBD2 matching over 7 bases. Germline loops: CDR1 SSHAT, CDR2 FNYEAQ (reference sequence). The CDR3 is 13 residues long. J was trimmed by 6 bases and V by 5 bases; bases with no gene match: 7. This CDR3 reads CASSGAGIGEQYF. Here the CDR3 DNA reads TGTGCCAGCAGCGGAGCGGGAATCGGCGAGCAGTACTTC. Together with reference TRBV7-7 and TRBJ2-7, the CDR3 gives the full variable domain: GAGVSQSPRYKVTKRGQDVTLRCDPISSHATLYWYQQALGQGPEFLTYFNYEAQPDKSGLPSDRFSAERPEGSISTLTIQRTEQRDSAMYRCASSGAGIGEQYFGPGTRLTVT.

The chain links TRBV6-5 to TRBJ1-5; no reliable D call. The germline CDR1 and CDR2 sequences are MNHEY and SVGAGI. Trimming pared 6 bases from V and 0 bases from J, leaving 9 bases between. This CDR3 has 14 amino acids. The CDR3 spells CASSALHSNQPQHF. CDR3 DNA: TGTGCCAGCAGCGCACTGCATAGCAATCAGCCCCAGCATTTT.

The chain is built from TRBV28 and TRBJ2-7; perhaps TRBD2 as D (5 bases). The germline V gene has CDR1 MDHEN and CDR2 SYDVKM. This CDR3 region has 16 residues. Trimming cost V 3 bases and J 0 bases, with 15 bases left between them. CDR3 residues: CASSFYRGPSSYEQYF. For the CDR3, the DNA is TGTGCCAGCAGTTTTTATCGGGGTCCTAGCTCCTACGAGCAGTACTTC.

The chain links TRBV2 to TRBJ2-3, with D possibly matching TRBD2 (6 bases). From germline, CDR1 is SNHLY and CDR2 FYNNEI. The CDR3 sequence is 11 residues long. V was shortened by 9 bases and J by 9 bases, with 13 bases between the two germline ends. Written as DNA, the CDR3 is TGTGCCAGGGAGGGCGGGGAGACGCAGTATTTT. It is translated as CAREGGETQYF. The full variable domain, in which reference TRBV2 and TRBJ2-3 provide the parts outside the CDR3, is EPEVTQTPSHQVTQMGQEVILRCVPISNHLYFYWYRQILGQKVEFLVSFYNNEISEKSEIFDDQFSVERPDGSNFTLKIRSTKLEDSAMYFCAREGGETQYFGPGTRLTVL.

J is TRBJ1-2 and V is TRBV6-1; 9 bases map to TRBD1. Germline assignment: CDR1 MNHNS and CDR2 SASEGT. Trimming cost V 2 bases and J 4 bases; bases outside gene matches: 5. This CDR3 is built from 15 residues. The CDR3 nucleotides are TGTGCCAGCAGTGAAAGGGGGACAGGGACCTATGGCTACACCTTC. Translated, it gives CASSERGTGTYGYTF.

V is TRBV18 and J is TRBJ2-6, with 7 bases aligning to TRBD1. The J segment lost 2 bases and the V segment lost 6 bases, leaving 10 bases of the junction unmatched. Per germline, CDR1 KGHSH and CDR2 LQKENI. CDR3 length: 17 amino acids. CDR3 sequence: CASSDPGGSAGANVLTF. The CDR3 nucleotides are TGTGCCAGCTCCGACCCAGGGGGTTCTGCTGGGGCCAACGTCCTGACTTTC. Supplemented by reference TRBV18 and TRBJ2-6, the full variable domain reads NAGVMQNPRHLVRRRGQEARLRCSPMKGHSHVYWYRQLPEEGLKFMVYLQKENIIDESGMPKERFSAEFPKEGPSILRIQQVVRGDSAAYFCASSDPGGSAGANVLTFGAGSRLTVL.

The V call is TRBV10-3, the J call TRBJ1-1; 8 bases match TRBD1. CDR3 length equals 16 residues. Trimming cost V 4 bases and J 8 bases; bases outside gene matches: 15. The germline V gene has CDR1 ENHRY and CDR2 SYGVKD. The DNA for the CDR3 is TGTGCCATCAGTGGGGGCGGGGACCAGGGGGCGAGGGAAGCTTTCTTT. Amino acid sequence: CAISGGGDQGAREAFF.

This chain uses TRBV29-1 with TRBJ2-7; maybe TRBD2 (6 bases). Germline V gene lookup returns CDR1 SQVTM and CDR2 ANQGSEA. V lost 4 bases and J lost 0, with 10 bases in between. The CDR3 loop spans 13 amino acids. The CDR3 loop reads CSVVRGTSYEQYF. The CDR3 DNA is TGCAGCGTTGTGCGGGGAACCTCCTACGAGCAGTACTTC.

The J gene is TRBJ2-1, the V gene TRBV12-5; 15 bases are shared with TRBD2. After removal of 1 base from V and 8 bases from J, the junction contained 3 bases not matched to a gene. Germline CDR1 is LGHNT and CDR2 is FRNRAP. CDR3 length: 16 amino acids. CDR3: CASGLAGLAGGDEQFF. The DNA for the CDR3 is TGTGCTAGTGGTTTGGCGGGACTAGCGGGAGGAGATGAGCAGTTCTTC.

This sequence joins TRBV19 and TRBJ1-1, with 7 positions matching TRBD1. With V trimmed by 7 bases and J by 1 base, 9 bases remained unmatched. The V gene's germline CDR1 is LNHDA and CDR2 SQIVND (reference sequence). This CDR3 has 15 residues. The DNA for the CDR3 is TGTGCCAGTACCATACAGGGGAATAGGAACACTGAAGCTTTCTTT. Protein product: CASTIQGNRNTEAFF.

The V call is TRBV10-3, the J call TRBJ2-3; 9 bases align to TRBD1. Germline CDR1 reads ENHRY; CDR2 reads SYGVKD. This CDR3 is 15 amino acids long. Unmatched junction bases numbered 9, after V lost 7 bases and J lost 4 bases. DNA for the CDR3: TGTGCCATCACGAAGGGACAGGGAGGCGCAGATACGCAGTATTTT. Translated, it gives CAITKGQGGADTQYF.

The rearrangement uses TRBV13 and TRBJ1-3; 7 bases are a match to TRBD1. CDR3 length equals 14 residues. CDR1 and CDR2 (germline): PRHDT, FYEKMQ (reference sequence). The ends lost 5 bases at V and 3 bases at J; junction bases unmatched: 4. The CDR3 coding sequence is TGTGCCAGCAGCCGCCGGGACAGTGGAAACACCATATATTTT. Amino acids: CASSRRDSGNTIYF.

Note on this clone: Other DNA sequences in this sample translate to the same CDR3. This chain links TRBV20-1 with TRBJ2-5; a possible D gene is TRBD2 (6 bases). The CDR3 sequence is 11 residues long. Germline CDR1 reads DFQATT; CDR2 reads SNEGSKA (reference sequence). V was clipped by 3 bases and J by 4 bases, with 6 bases between them. CDR3 region: CSASGGETQYF. CDR3 bases: TGCAGTGCTAGCGGGGGAGAGACCCAGTACTTC.

The chain uses TRBV15 and TRBJ2-7, with a tentative D call TRBD2 (5 bases). V was trimmed by 3 bases and J by 4 bases, leaving 10 bases between them. The CDR3 covers 13 residues. Germline V gene lookup returns CDR1 LNHNV and CDR2 YYDKDF (reference sequence). Here the CDR3 DNA reads TGTGCCACCAGCAGGCCACCGGGATACGAGCAGTACTTC. Translating gives CATSRPPGYEQYF.

The chain joins TRBV19 to TRBJ2-1, with D hard to call. This CDR3 spans 12 amino acids. V was shortened by 7 bases and J by 5 bases, with 9 bases between the two germline ends. CDR1 and CDR2 from the germline V gene are LNHDA and SQIVND (reference sequence). CDR3 region: CASTNPNNEQFF. CDR3 sequence (DNA): TGTGCCAGTACTAACCCCAACAATGAGCAGTTCTTC.

The chain is built from TRBV29-1 and TRBJ2-3, with TRBD2 as a possible D gene (5 bases). The CDR3 consists of 11 residues. Trimming took off 7 bases at V and 9 bases at J, with 14 bases between the two ends. Germline CDR1 reads SQVTM; CDR2 reads ANQGSEA. The CDR3 region has the DNA TGCAGCGCCTTCACCGAGCGGACGCAGTATTTT. Translating it yields CSAFTERTQYF.

This chain joins TRBV5-1 and TRBJ2-1, with 8 bases identical to TRBD2. The J segment lost 6 bases and the V segment lost 4 bases, leaving 6 bases of the junction unmatched. CDR1 is SGHRS and CDR2 is YFSETQ in the germline V gene. The CDR3 extends over 14 amino acids. CDR3: CASSQSGGSNEQFF. The CDR3 DNA reads TGCGCCAGCAGCCAATCGGGGGGGAGCAATGAGCAGTTCTTC.